Each of the 22 T cell receptor beta chains below was sequenced from the same sample in a study of metastatic and nonmetastatic thyroid tumors. No treatment of any kind had been given to any patient before thyroid surgery. From the PCR reads, TCRdb re-called clones with MiXCR. This sample carries 16,000 or so clones, 24% of them seen once, and the ten largest clones take around 8.1%. The sample comprised tumor tissue. The origin of the receptors is a female donor with papillary thyroid cancer or a benign thyroid nodule (not recorded which). Some clones in this sample may be carry-over from other donors' samples.

By share, this clone counts as medium-sized. The chain uses TRBV6-1 and TRBJ1-2; 10 bases fit TRBD1. The germline V gene has CDR1 MNHNS and CDR2 SASEGT. V dropped 6 bases and J dropped 5; count of bases not matched to a gene: 6. The CDR3 is 14 amino acids. CDR3 loop: CASRSGDRGYGYTF. DNA of the CDR3: TGTGCCAGCAGGTCCGGGGACAGGGGTTATGGCTACACCTTC.

This clone was observed many times. This chain uses TRBV7-6 with TRBJ2-5, with a weak D call TRBD2 (7 bases). Trimming shortened V by 5 bases and J by 5 bases, and 27 bases separated the two germline ends. This CDR3 has 18 amino acids. Germline V CDR1 and CDR2: SGHVS, FNYEAQ. CDR3 amino acids: CASSQKKTTSFQGETQYF. The CDR3 coding sequence is TGTGCCAGCAGCCAAAAAAAAACGACTAGCTTCCAGGGGGAGACCCAGTACTTC.

This clone appeared a few times. The chain is built from TRBV12-3 or TRBV12-4 and TRBJ2-1; 9 bases are a match to TRBD2. There are 15 residues in the CDR3. V trimming: 2 bases; J trimming: 7 bases; junction bases outside the gene matches: 6. For the CDR3, the DNA is TGTGCCAGCAGTTTAAGTGGCACTAGCGGGAATGAGCAGTTCTTC. It specifies CASSLSGTSGNEQFF.

This clone was seen at least ten times. The CDR3 nucleotides read TGTGCCAGCAGTGAGAACGTTAATTCACCCCTCCACTTT. The encoded protein is CASSENVNSPLHF. The J gene is TRBJ1-6, the V gene TRBV6-1, with D unclear. The germline V gene encodes CDR1 MNHNS and CDR2 SASEGT. V dropped 3 bases and J dropped 6 bases, with 6 bases sitting between them. The CDR3 covers 13 residues.

This sequence joins TRBV11-2 and TRBJ2-1; perhaps TRBD2 as D (5 bases). CDR3 size: 14 residues. V shed 6 bases and J shed 10 bases, with 19 bases lying between them. Germline values: CDR1 SGHAT, CDR2 FQNNGV. The CDR3 bases are TGTGCCAGCAGTAGGAGGAAAGGGCTGGAAGAGCAGTTCTTC. It codes for CASSRRKGLEEQFF.

By sample share, this clone is medium-sized. The chain is built from TRBV19 and TRBJ2-1; no clear D. The V end lost 3 bases, the J end lost 6 bases, and 3 bases lay between the germline ends. The CDR3 covers 11 residues. In germline, CDR1 is LNHDA, CDR2 SQIVND (reference sequence). The CDR3 bases are TGTGCCAGTAGTATGAGCAATGAGCAGTTCTTC. It specifies CASSMSNEQFF.

Many counts were recorded for this clone. The rearrangement uses TRBV14 and TRBJ2-1; TRBD1 matches at 7 bases. V dropped 1 base and J dropped 3; count of bases not matched to a gene: 15. This CDR3 is 19 amino acids long. Germline V gene data show CDR1 as SGHDN and CDR2 as FVKESK. The CDR3 sequence: CASSQAWAPRGGDYNEQFF. DNA of the CDR3: TGTGCCAGCAGCCAAGCTTGGGCCCCAAGAGGGGGCGACTACAATGAGCAGTTCTTC.

The V and J genes are TRBV11-3 and TRBJ1-3; possibly TRBD1 for D (5 bases). Per the germline V gene, CDR1 is SGHNT and CDR2 is YENEEA. The CDR3 loop spans 14 amino acids. The V and J ends lost 5 bases and 2 bases respectively, with 10 bases between them. The CDR3 sequence: CASSPDSPGNTIYF. CDR3 in DNA: TGTGCCAGCAGCCCCGACAGTCCTGGAAACACCATATATTTT.

This clone has at least ten counts. The chain has TRBV6-1 and TRBJ2-1, with 12 nucleotides matching TRBD2. V shed 7 bases, J shed 8 bases, and the junction held 9 bases outside the gene matches. The CDR3 is made up of 15 amino acids. Germline V gene data show CDR1 as MNHNS and CDR2 as SASEGT. Here the CDR3 reads CASTLLAGGGYEQFF. The CDR3 nucleotides read TGTGCCAGCACGCTCCTAGCGGGAGGGGGATATGAGCAGTTCTTC.

This clone came up many times. V is TRBV11-1 and J is TRBJ2-3; TRBD2 matches at 12 bases. The CDR3 runs 19 residues. The trim removed 0 bases at V and 3 bases at J, leaving 10 bases unmatched. Germline CDR1 reads SGHAT; CDR2 reads FQDESV (reference sequence). For the CDR3, the DNA is TGTGCCAGCAGCTTAGCTTGGCGGACTGGACTAGCGGGGACAGATACGCAGTATTTT. It is translated as CASSLAWRTGLAGTDTQYF.

There are many counts of this clone. The V and J genes are TRBV19 and TRBJ1-1, with D unclear. The germline gives CDR1 LNHDA, CDR2 SQIVND (reference sequence). The CDR3 has 15 residues. The germline V and J ends were trimmed by 4 bases and 0 bases, with 12 bases remaining between them. CDR3 amino acids: CASSTRKVLNTEAFF. The CDR3 region has the DNA TGTGCCAGTAGTACCCGTAAGGTATTGAACACTGAAGCTTTCTTT. Together with reference TRBV19 and TRBJ1-1, the CDR3 gives the full variable domain: DGGITQSPKYLFRKEGQNVTLSCEQNLNHDAMYWYRQDPGQGLRLIYYSQIVNDFQKGDIAEGYSVSREKKESFPLTVTSAQKNPTAFYLCASSTRKVLNTEAFFGQGTRLTVV.

This clone is termed medium-sized. The DNA of the CDR3 is TGTGCCAGCAGCTTACCGGACACCAATCAGCCCCAGCATTTT. Translating gives CASSLPDTNQPQHF. This chain joins TRBV7-9 and TRBJ1-5; a possible D gene is TRBD1 (5 bases). The CDR3 runs to 14 residues. The germline V and J ends were trimmed by 2 bases and 3 bases, with 8 bases remaining between them. Germline V gene sequence: CDR1 SEHNR, CDR2 FQNEAQ (reference sequence).

This clone was counted between two and nine times. The V call is TRBV28, the J call TRBJ2-3; D might be TRBD2 (6 bases). CDR1 and CDR2 from the germline V gene are MDHEN and SYDVKM. The V gene lost 11 bases and the J gene lost 6 bases, with 15 bases spanning the gap. CDR3 size: 12 residues. CDR3 sequence (DNA): TGTGCCTGCGGGGCGGTCACGGATACGCAGTATTTT. The encoded protein is CACGAVTDTQYF. Variable domain in full (rest from reference TRBV28 and TRBJ2-3): DVKVTQSSRYLVKRTGEKVFLECVQDMDHENMFWYRQDPGLGLRLIYFSYDVKMKEKGDIPEGYSVSREKKERFSLILESASTNQTSMYLCACGAVTDTQYFGPGTRLTVL.

This clone turned up a few times. As DNA, the CDR3 is TGTGCCAGCAGCTTAACTCGCAAGAATGAGCAGTTCTTC. It specifies CASSLTRKNEQFF. The chain has TRBV27 and TRBJ2-1; D is undetermined. Trimming took 6 bases from V and 7 from J, leaving 13 bases between them. Germline V gives CDR1 MNHEY, CDR2 SMNVEV (reference sequence). The CDR3 spans 13 residues.

The gene calls are TRBV6-1 and TRBJ2-3; 9 positions agree with TRBD2. The CDR3 totals 16 residues. Germline CDR1 reads MNHNS; CDR2 reads SASEGT. With 2 bases clipped from V and 1 base from J, the junction kept 4 bases outside the gene matches. Here the CDR3 DNA reads TGTGCCAGCAGTGAATGGGCTAGCGGGGGCACAGATACGCAGTATTTT. Translating it yields CASSEWASGGTDTQYF.

This clone was found a few times. This rearrangement joins TRBV12-3 or TRBV12-4 to TRBJ2-7; TRBD2 is a possible D gene (6 bases). CDR3 length: 14 residues. Trimming removed 4 bases at V and 2 bases at J, with 12 bases between. CDR3 sequence (DNA): TGTGCCAGCAGTTACGCAGGGACTGCCTACGAGCAGTACTTC. Its translation: CASSYAGTAYEQYF.

This clone was seen just once. The chain has TRBV5-1 and TRBJ2-7; 13 bases line up with TRBD2. CDR1 SGHRS and CDR2 YFSETQ come from the germline V gene. Trimming cost V 4 bases and J 0 bases; bases outside gene matches: 7. The CDR3 is 17 amino acids. CDR3: CASSLGLAGAFSYEQYF. CDR3 in DNA: TGCGCCAGCAGCCTCGGACTAGCGGGAGCCTTCTCCTACGAGCAGTACTTC.

The chain employs TRBV7-8 and TRBJ2-1, with D maybe TRBD1 (6 bases). The V gene lost 4 bases and the J gene lost 2 bases, with 12 bases spanning the gap. CDR3 length: 15 residues. CDR1 and CDR2 from the germline V gene are SGHVS and FQNEAQ. The CDR3 region is CASSSGTRTYNEQFF. The DNA for the CDR3 is TGTGCCAGCAGCTCCGGGACACGAACCTACAATGAGCAGTTCTTC.

This clone is judged medium-sized. Other DNA variants within this sample encode the same CDR3. The rearrangement links TRBV7-3 to TRBJ2-7, with a possible D match to TRBD1 (5 bases). The CDR3 runs 15 residues. V gave up 5 bases and J gave up 0 bases, with 14 bases separating them. Germline lookup yields CDR1 SGHTA and CDR2 FQGTGA. The CDR3 region has the DNA TGTGCCAGCAGCCCGGGTTTCGACAGCTCCTACGAGCAGTACTTC. Its translation is CASSPGFDSSYEQYF.

This clone was recorded many times. The chain joins TRBV6-5 to TRBJ2-3; D may be TRBD2 (6 bases). The germline V gene has CDR1 MNHEY and CDR2 SVGAGI. The V and J ends lost 2 bases and 5 bases respectively, with 14 bases between them. CDR3 length equals 15 residues. The CDR3 DNA sequence: TGTGCCAGCAGTTACGACGGGGGTCGGGGAGATACGCAGTATTTT. Translation: CASSYDGGRGDTQYF.

This clone is judged medium-sized. V gene TRBV4-1 combines with J gene TRBJ2-7; D possibly corresponds to TRBD1 (6 bases). V gave up 5 bases and J gave up 0 bases, with 14 bases separating them. The CDR3 extends over 15 amino acids. CDR1 MGHRA and CDR2 YSYEKL come from the germline V gene. CDR3 sequence: CASSESQGHSYEQYF. The CDR3 nucleotides read TGCGCCAGCAGCGAAAGTCAGGGACACTCCTACGAGCAGTACTTC.

The chain recombines TRBV20-1 with TRBJ2-1; 10 bases are a match to TRBD2. This CDR3 spans 15 amino acids. Losses at the gene ends were 8 bases for V and 4 bases for J; bases not matched to a gene: 11. Germline CDR1 is DFQATT and CDR2 is SNEGSKA (reference sequence). CDR3 in amino acids: CSSKPGLARYNEQFF. CDR3 DNA: TGCAGTTCCAAGCCGGGACTAGCGAGATACAATGAGCAGTTCTTC.